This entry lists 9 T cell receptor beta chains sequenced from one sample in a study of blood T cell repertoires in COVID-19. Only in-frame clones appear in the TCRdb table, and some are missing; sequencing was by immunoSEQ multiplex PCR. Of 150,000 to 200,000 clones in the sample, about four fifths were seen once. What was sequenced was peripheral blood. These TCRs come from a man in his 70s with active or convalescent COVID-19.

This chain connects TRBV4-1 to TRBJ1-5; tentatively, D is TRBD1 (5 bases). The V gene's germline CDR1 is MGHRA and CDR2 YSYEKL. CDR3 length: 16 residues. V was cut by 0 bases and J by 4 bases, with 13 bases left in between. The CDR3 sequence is CASSQDPGTWNQPQHF. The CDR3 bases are TGCGCCAGCAGCCAAGATCCAGGGACTTGGAATCAGCCCCAGCATTTT.

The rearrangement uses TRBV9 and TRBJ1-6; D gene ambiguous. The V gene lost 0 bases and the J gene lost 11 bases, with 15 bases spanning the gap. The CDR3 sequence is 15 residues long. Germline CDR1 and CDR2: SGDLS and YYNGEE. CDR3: CASSVGRAGKAPLHF. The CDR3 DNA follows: TGTGCCAGCAGCGTAGGGCGGGCCGGGAAAGCACCCCTCCACTTT. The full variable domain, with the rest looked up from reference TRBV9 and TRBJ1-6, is DSGVTQTPKHLITATGQRVTLRCSPRSGDLSVYWYQQSLDQGLQFLIQYYNGEERAKGNILERFSAQQFPDLHSELNLSSLELGDSALYFCASSVGRAGKAPLHFGNGTRLTVT.

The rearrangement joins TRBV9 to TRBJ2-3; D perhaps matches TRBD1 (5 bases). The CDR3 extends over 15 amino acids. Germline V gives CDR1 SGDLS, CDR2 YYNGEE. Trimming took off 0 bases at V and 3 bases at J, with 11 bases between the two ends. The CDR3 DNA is TGTGCCAGCAGCGTAGTGCAGGGTAGTACAGATACGCAGTATTTT. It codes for CASSVVQGSTDTQYF.

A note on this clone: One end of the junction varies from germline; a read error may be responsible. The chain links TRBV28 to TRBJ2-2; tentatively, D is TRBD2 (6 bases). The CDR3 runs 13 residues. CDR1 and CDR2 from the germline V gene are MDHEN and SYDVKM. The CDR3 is CASSPRTYGGLFF. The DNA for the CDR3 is TGTGCCAGCAGTCCTAGGACCTACGGGGGGCTGTTTTTT.

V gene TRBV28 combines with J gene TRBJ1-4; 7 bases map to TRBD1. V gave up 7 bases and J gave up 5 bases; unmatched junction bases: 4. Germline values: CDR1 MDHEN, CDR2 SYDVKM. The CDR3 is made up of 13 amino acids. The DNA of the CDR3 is TGTGCCAGCACATCAGGGGGGAATGAAAAACTGTTTTTT. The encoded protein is CASTSGGNEKLFF.

The chain's CDR3 is CASLSGTQETQYF. The CDR3 DNA reads as TGTGCCAGCCTTAGCGGGACCCAAGAGACCCAGTACTTC. The rearrangement joins TRBV2 to TRBJ2-5, with 8 nucleotides matching TRBD2. V trimming: 8 bases; J trimming: 1 base; junction bases outside the gene matches: 3. This CDR3 has 13 residues. Per germline, CDR1 SNHLY and CDR2 FYNNEI.

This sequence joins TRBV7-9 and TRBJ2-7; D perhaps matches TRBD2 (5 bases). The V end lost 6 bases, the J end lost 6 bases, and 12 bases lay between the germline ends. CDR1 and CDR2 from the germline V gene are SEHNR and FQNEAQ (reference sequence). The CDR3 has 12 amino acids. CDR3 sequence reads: CASSILAREQYF. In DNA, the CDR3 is TGTGCCAGCAGTATCCTAGCACGCGAGCAGTACTTC.

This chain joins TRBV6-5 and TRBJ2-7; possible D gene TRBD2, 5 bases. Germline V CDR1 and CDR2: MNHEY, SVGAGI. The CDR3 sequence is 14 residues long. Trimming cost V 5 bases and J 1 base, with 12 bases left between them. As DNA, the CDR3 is TGTGCCAGCAGTCGGACTGGCCCTTCCTACGAGCAGTACTTC. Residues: CASSRTGPSYEQYF.

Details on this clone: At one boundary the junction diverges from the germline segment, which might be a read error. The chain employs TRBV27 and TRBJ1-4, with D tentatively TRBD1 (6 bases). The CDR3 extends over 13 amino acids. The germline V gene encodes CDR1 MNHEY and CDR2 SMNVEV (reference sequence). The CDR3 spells CASSTWDNGKLFF. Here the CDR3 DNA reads TGTGCCAGCAGCACGTGGGACAATGGAAAACTGTTTTTT.